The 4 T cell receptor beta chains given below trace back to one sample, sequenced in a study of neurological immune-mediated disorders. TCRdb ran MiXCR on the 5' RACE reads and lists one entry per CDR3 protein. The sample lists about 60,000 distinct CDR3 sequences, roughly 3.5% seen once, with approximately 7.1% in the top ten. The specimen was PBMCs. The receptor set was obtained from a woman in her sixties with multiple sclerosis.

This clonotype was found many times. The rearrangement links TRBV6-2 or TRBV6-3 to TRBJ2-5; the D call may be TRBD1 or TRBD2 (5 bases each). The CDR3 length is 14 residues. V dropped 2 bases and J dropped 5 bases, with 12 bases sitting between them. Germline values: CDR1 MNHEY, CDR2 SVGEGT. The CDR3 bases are TGTGCCAGCAGTTACGTTCAGGGACGGGAGACCCAGTACTTC. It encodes CASSYVQGRETQYF.

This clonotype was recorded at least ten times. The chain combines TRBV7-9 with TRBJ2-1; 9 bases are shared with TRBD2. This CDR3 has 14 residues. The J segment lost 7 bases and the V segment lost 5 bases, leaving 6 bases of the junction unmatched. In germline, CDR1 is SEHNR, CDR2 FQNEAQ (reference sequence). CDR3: CASSPNSGRNEQFF. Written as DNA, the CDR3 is TGTGCCAGCAGCCCCAATAGCGGGAGAAATGAGCAGTTCTTC. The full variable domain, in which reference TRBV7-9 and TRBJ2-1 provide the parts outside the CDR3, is DTGVSQNPRHKITKRGQNVTFRCDPISEHNRLYWYRQTLGQGPEFLTYFQNEAQLEKSRLLSDRFSAERPKGSFSTLEIQRTEQGDSAMYLCASSPNSGRNEQFFGPGTRLTVL.

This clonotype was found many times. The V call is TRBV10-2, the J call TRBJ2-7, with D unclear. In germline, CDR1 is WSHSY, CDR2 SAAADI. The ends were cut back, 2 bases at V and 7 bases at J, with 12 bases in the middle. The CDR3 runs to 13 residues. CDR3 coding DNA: TGCGCCAGCAGTGAGGGACCCGGGTATGAGCAGTACTTC. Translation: CASSEGPGYEQYF.

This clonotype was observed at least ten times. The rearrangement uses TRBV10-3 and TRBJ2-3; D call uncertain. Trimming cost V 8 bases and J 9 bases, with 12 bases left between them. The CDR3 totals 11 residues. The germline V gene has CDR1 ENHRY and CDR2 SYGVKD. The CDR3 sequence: CAIEIADTQYF. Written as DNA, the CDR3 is TGTGCCATCGAAATCGCCGACACGCAGTATTTT.